Only one count was recorded for the clone carrying this T cell receptor beta chain. V was trimmed by 7 bases and J by 2 bases, leaving 6 bases between them. The CDR3 spans 12 residues. Germline V gives CDR1 MDHEN, CDR2 SYDVKM. Per the study methods: For nucleated cells, counts were estimated from reference gene primer amplification. Sequencing was performed with immunoSEQ multiplex PCR; in TCRdb, only in-frame clones are kept and a portion is missing. The V and J calls and clone size are taken from that table; D and trimming were inferred from the DNA. The repertoire includes around 77,000 clones, around 86% of them detected once, and about a tenth sits in the top ten. The data were obtained in a study of blood T cell repertoires in COVID-19. Study details: COVID-19 samples collected from the United States, Italy and Spain covered acute and convalescent phases. PBMCs, B-cell-depleted T cells, or T cells were the source of the cDNA or gDNA that made up the material.

This TCR was sampled from a man aged 65 to 79 with active or convalescent COVID-19. The sample taken for sequencing was peripheral blood. The V call is TRBV28, the J call TRBJ1-5; D remains unclear. The chain's CDR3 is CASTRGNQPQHF. In nucleotides, the CDR3 is TGTGCCAGCACGAGGGGCAATCAGCCCCAGCATTTT.